The 8 T cell receptor beta chains below all came from one sample that was sequenced in a study of blood T cell repertoires in COVID-19. Produced via immunoSEQ multiplex PCR; TCRdb's table is partial and in-frame only. This table has some 200,000 clones, about 78% appearing once. Sequenced material: PBMCs or T cells enriched from blood (not recorded which). Source of these receptors: a woman aged 45 to 65 who had recovered from COVID-19.

The chain combines TRBV6-5 with TRBJ1-6, with D unclear. The CDR3 extends over 15 amino acids. V was shortened by 0 bases and J by 3 bases, with 6 bases between the two germline ends. Per germline, CDR1 MNHEY and CDR2 SVGAGI. The CDR3 region has the DNA TGTGCCAGCAGTTACTCAGTGAGCTATAATTCACCCCTCCACTTT. Its protein is CASSYSVSYNSPLHF.

A single count supports this clone. The rearrangement links TRBV12-5 to TRBJ1-5; D uncertain. With 1 base removed from V and 7 bases from J, the gap between germline ends came to 5 bases. Germline CDR1 LGHNT, CDR2 FRNRAP. This CDR3 has 12 amino acids. CDR3 bases: TGTGCTAGTGGTTTGGGCGGGCAGCCCCAGCATTTT. As protein: CASGLGGQPQHF.

The genes are TRBV19 and TRBJ1-1; the D gene is possibly TRBD1 (5 bases). CDR3 size: 15 residues. V was shortened by 2 bases and J by 1 base, with 11 bases between the two germline ends. Germline values: CDR1 LNHDA, CDR2 SQIVND (reference sequence). This CDR3 reads CASSINRQRNTEAFF. The CDR3 DNA reads TGTGCCAGTAGTATAAACAGGCAACGGAACACTGAAGCTTTCTTT.

The DNA of the CDR3 is TGCGCCAGCAGCTTAGCTGATCCGGGGAGAGAGACCCAGTACTTC. This codes for CASSLADPGRETQYF. The rearrangement uses TRBV5-1 and TRBJ2-5; D is perhaps TRBD2 (5 bases). With 2 bases removed from V and 4 bases from J, the gap between germline ends came to 15 bases. The CDR3 loop spans 15 amino acids. CDR1 is SGHRS and CDR2 is YFSETQ in the germline V gene.

The chain employs TRBV14 and TRBJ1-1; D is undetermined. The germline V and J ends were trimmed by 7 bases and 1 base, with 10 bases remaining between them. Germline lookup yields CDR1 SGHDN and CDR2 FVKESK. This CDR3 is 13 amino acids long. CDR3 region: CASNTNRNTEAFF. CDR3 DNA: TGTGCCAGCAATACCAACAGGAACACTGAAGCTTTCTTT.

The chain couples TRBV4-3 to TRBJ1-6; TRBD1 is a possible D gene (6 bases). The CDR3 covers 15 residues. V was trimmed by 0 bases and J by 9 bases, leaving 12 bases between them. Germline-derived CDR1 and CDR2 are LGHNA and YSLEER. CDR3 sequence reads: CASSQEVTGRSPLHF. The CDR3, as DNA: TGCGCCAGCAGCCAAGAAGTCACAGGGCGTTCACCCCTCCACTTT.

This clone was found a few times. As the CDR3 is not closed by the conserved phenylalanine or tryptophan, this likely results from a read error. The DNA is left out, because the CDR3 cannot be placed on it with certainty; the CDR3 is given as TCRdb lists it. The V and J genes are TRBV12-2 and TRBJ1-2; the DNA was not compared with TRBD1, the D call given in the table. TRBV12-2 is flagged as a pseudogene. Termini included, the CDR3 measures 9 amino acids. The CDR3 sequence is CASRSVGTM.

V and J are TRBV5-1 and TRBJ1-4; D gene uncertain. The length of the CDR3 is 15 residues. The ends were cut back, 1 base at V and 0 bases at J, with 7 bases in the middle. CDR1 and CDR2 (germline): SGHRS, YFSETQ. The CDR3 sequence: CASSLISATNEKLFF. CDR3 sequence (DNA): TGCGCCAGCAGCTTGATATCGGCAACTAATGAAAAACTGTTTTTT. Supplemented by reference TRBV5-1 and TRBJ1-4, the full variable domain reads KAGVTQTPRYLIKTRGQQVTLSCSPISGHRSVSWYQQTPGQGLQFLFEYFSETQRNKGNFPGRFSGRQFSNSRSEMNVSTLELGDSALYLCASSLISATNEKLFFGSGTQLSVL.